The sample holds one count of the clone carrying this TCR beta chain. Method: immunoSEQ multiplex PCR; TCRdb's copy keeps in-frame clones and lacks some. The table shows hundreds of thousands of clones, with around 87% occurring only once. The data were obtained in a study of blood T cell repertoires in COVID-19. CDR3 length: 14 residues. The ends lost 1 base at V and 3 bases at J; junction bases unmatched: 3. Germline V gene data show CDR1 as MNHEY and CDR2 as SVGEGT. This sequence originates from a man in his 60s with acute or convalescent COVID-19. The rearrangement uses TRBV6-2 or TRBV6-3 and TRBJ2-7; 7 nucleotides match TRBD1. The sequenced material came from peripheral blood. The CDR3 spells CASSYLTGLYEQYF. The CDR3 nucleotides read TGTGCCAGCAGTTACTTGACAGGGCTCTACGAGCAGTACTTC.